The clone carrying this TCR beta chain has a single count. Antigen: not known. The protocol was immunoSEQ multiplex PCR, while the TCRdb copy is restricted to in-frame clones and leaves out a portion. Among 430,000 or so clones listed, about nine tenths were seen once. Trimming took off 6 bases at V and 7 bases at J, with 19 bases between the two ends. CDR1 is SQVTM, CDR2 ANQGSEA, per germline. The CDR3 length is 14 residues. The entry originates in a study of Ad26.COV2.S vaccination and SARS-CoV-2 variants. Across the whole study: The donor was enrolled in the Ad26.COV2.S arm of the COV1001 trial. The vaccine Ad26.COV2.S was put into the muscle once, or twice with 56 days between.

Treatment noted: some 20 received Ad26.COV2.S at low or high dose, single or two shots; a few received placebo; per-sample allocation not given. On day 63 after the first injection, vaccine and placebo recipients gave samples. Study-wide points: A substantial breadth of spike-specific CD8+ and CD4+ T cell responses after vaccination has been reported.

The V call is TRBV29-1, the J call TRBJ2-1, with D possibly TRBD2 on 6 matching bases. Sequences were derived from peripheral blood, sampled in a trial of Ad26.COV2.S vaccine versus placebo. This sequence originates from a person aged 18 to 65 who received the Ad26.COV2.S COVID-19 vaccine or a placebo. DNA for the CDR3: TGCAGCGTGTCAGCGGGTGGGCTTTGGAATGAGCAGTTCTTC. It specifies CSVSAGGLWNEQFF.